This T cell receptor (beta chain) was obtained from a study of control samples from healthy donors and cancer patients. Sequencing used immunoSEQ multiplex PCR; TCRdb keeps in-frame clones, though not all of them. Found here are about 130,000 clones, roughly 86% of them singletons; the top ten hold 6% to 9.5%. V dropped 6 bases and J dropped 0 bases, with 15 bases sitting between them. The CDR3 contains 15 residues. Germline CDR1 is MNHEY and CDR2 is SVGAGI. The TCR originated in a man aged 45 to 65 with head and neck cancer. The rearrangement joins TRBV6-5 to TRBJ2-7, with unresolved D. Sequenced input: PBMCs. CDR3 residues: CASSLLASSSYEQYF. The CDR3 DNA follows: TGTGCCAGCAGCCTACTGGCCTCGAGCTCCTACGAGCAGTACTTC.